The rows below give T cell receptor beta chains drawn from one sample of a study of Tregs in tolerant kidney transplant recipients. Only in-frame clones appear in the TCRdb table, and some are missing; sequencing was by immunoSEQ multiplex PCR. Of nearly 95,000 clones listed, 90% to 95% were seen once; the top ten hold approximately 0.5%. The starting material was CD4+ T cells from blood, obtained before the transplant. Receptor source: a human donor who received a combined kidney and bone marrow transplant. Both conserved end residues are part of each CDR3. Each record gives: CDR3 length, D gene, J gene, clone size, V gene, CDR3 DNA, CDR3 protein. D genes are given only for firm matches. Some rows have no size entry. The others give once, few or many, or a class for an expanded clone.

15 | NA | TRBJ2-7 | NA | TRBV7-2 | TGTGCCAGCAGCTTAAGATTACTCCCCTCCTACGAGCAGTACTTC | CASSLRLLPSYEQYF
15 | NA | TRBJ2-1 | once | TRBV7-6 | TGTGCCAGCAGCTTAGCTAGCGGAGGGTACAATGAGCAGTTCTTC | CASSLASGGYNEQFF
15 | NA | TRBJ1-1 | NA | TRBV6-5 | TGTGCCAGCAGAGTTGCCGGACAGATGAACACTGAAGCTTTCTTT | CASRVAGQMNTEAFF
12 | TRBD1 | TRBJ2-2 | NA | TRBV29-1 | TGCAGCGTTCGAGGGGGCAGCGGGGAGCTGTTTTTT | CSVRGGSGELFF
13 | NA | TRBJ2-3 | once | TRBV11-3 | TGTGCCAGCAGCCCGCAGGGGACAGATACGCAGTATTTT | CASSPQGTDTQYF
15 | NA | TRBJ2-3 | NA | TRBV5-1 | TGCGCCAGCAGCCATATGACAGGGAGGACAGATACGCAGTATTTT | CASSHMTGRTDTQYF
15 | NA | TRBJ1-4 | NA | TRBV5-1 | TGCGCCAGCAGCTTGGATCGGGCAACTAATGAAAAACTGTTTTTT | CASSLDRATNEKLFF
15 | TRBD1 | TRBJ1-6 | NA | TRBV4-1 | TGCGCCAGCAGCCAGACAGGGGCAAGCGGTTCACCCCTCCACTTT | CASSQTGASGSPLHF
13 | NA | TRBJ1-6 | NA | TRBV28 | TGTGCCAGCAGTGTGGTCAGAAGTTCACCCCTCCACTTT | CASSVVRSSPLHF
14 | NA | TRBJ1-3 | NA | TRBV5-1 | TGCGCCAGCAGCTTGGAGAGCTCTGGAAACACCATATATTTT | CASSLESSGNTIYF
15 | TRBD1 | TRBJ1-2 | NA | TRBV7-9 | TGTGCCAGCAGCTTACTGGGGACAGCTAACTATGGCTACACCTTC | CASSLLGTANYGYTF
14 | NA | TRBJ2-3 | NA | TRBV7-5 | TGTGTCAGAACCCTAGGGGAAGTCACAGATACGCAGTATTTT | CVRTLGEVTDTQYF